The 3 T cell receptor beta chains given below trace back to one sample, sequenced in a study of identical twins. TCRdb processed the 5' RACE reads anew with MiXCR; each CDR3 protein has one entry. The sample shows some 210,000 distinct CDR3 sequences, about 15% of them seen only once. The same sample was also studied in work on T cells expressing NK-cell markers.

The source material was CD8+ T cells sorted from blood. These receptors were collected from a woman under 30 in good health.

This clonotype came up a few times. The CDR3 DNA reads as TGCAGCGCCTATCGATCGGATCCGGAGAGGAACACCGGGGAGCTGTTTTTT. This gives the protein CSAYRSDPERNTGELFF. The rearrangement joins TRBV29-1 to TRBJ2-2; D not resolved. The CDR3 length is 17 residues. The ends were cut back, 7 bases at V and 1 base at J, with 22 bases in the middle. Germline V lookup: CDR1 SQVTM, CDR2 ANQGSEA.

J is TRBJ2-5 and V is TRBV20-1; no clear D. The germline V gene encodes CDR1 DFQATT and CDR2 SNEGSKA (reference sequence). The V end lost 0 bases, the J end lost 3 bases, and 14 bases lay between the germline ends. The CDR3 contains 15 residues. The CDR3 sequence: CSARETADWKETQYF. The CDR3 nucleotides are TGCAGTGCTAGAGAGACCGCCGATTGGAAAGAGACCCAGTACTTC.

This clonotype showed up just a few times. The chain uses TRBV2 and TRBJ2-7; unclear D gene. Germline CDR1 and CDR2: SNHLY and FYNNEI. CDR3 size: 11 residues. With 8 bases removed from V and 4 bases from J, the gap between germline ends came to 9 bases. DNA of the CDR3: TGTGCCAGCGACAAGACTTACGAGCAGTACTTC. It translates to CASDKTYEQYF.